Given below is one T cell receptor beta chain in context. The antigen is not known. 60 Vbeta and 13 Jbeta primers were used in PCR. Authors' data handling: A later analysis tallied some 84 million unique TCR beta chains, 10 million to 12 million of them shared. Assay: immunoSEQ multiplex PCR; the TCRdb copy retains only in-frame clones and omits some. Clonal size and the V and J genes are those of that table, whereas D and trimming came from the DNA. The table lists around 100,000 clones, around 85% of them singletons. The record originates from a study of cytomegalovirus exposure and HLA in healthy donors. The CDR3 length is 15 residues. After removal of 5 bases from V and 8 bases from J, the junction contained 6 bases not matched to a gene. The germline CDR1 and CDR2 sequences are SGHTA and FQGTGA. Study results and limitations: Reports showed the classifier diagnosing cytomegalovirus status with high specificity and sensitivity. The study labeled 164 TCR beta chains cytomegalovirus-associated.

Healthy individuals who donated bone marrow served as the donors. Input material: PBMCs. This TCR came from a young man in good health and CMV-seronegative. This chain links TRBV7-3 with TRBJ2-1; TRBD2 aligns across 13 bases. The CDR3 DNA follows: TGTGCCAGCAGCCCCGGACTAGCGGGAGTCCATGAGCAGTTCTTC. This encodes CASSPGLAGVHEQFF.